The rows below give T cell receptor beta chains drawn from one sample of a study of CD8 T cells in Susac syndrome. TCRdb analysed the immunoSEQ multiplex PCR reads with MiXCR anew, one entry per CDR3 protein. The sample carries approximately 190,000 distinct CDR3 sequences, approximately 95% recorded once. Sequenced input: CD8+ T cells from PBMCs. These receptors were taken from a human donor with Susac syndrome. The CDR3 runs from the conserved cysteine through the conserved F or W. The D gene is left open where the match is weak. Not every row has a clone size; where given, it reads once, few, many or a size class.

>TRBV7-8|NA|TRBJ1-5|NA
CASSLEAPGSYSNQPQHF
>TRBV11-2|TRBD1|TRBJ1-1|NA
CASSLPGTDAFF
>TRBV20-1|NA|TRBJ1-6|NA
CSARVIQGNSPLHF
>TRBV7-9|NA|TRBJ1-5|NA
CASSLGGVAQPQHF
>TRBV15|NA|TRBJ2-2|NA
CATSRVTTGELFF
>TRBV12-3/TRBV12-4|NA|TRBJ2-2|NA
CASSLSGGTGELFF
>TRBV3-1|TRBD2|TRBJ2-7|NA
CASSPPLAGGKYEQYF
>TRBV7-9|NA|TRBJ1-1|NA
CASSLGITEAFF
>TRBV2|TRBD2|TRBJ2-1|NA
CASKLYLAGAQNEQFF
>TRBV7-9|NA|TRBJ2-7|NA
CASSITGGDNEQYF
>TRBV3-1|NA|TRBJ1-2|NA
CASSQEETNYGYTF
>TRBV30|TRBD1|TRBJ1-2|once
CAWSVLGRGRFGYTF
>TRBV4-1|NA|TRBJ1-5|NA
CASNQDQGWGQPQHF
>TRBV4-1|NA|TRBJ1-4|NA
CASSQNGPGSYEKLFF
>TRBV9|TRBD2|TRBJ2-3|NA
CASSEAGGKDTQYF
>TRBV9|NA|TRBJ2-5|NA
CASSVLEGPETQYF
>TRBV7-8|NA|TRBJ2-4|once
CASSSELEDIQYF
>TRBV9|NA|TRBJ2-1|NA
CASSVDSGSSYNEQFF
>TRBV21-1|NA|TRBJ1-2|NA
CASSKEGRVDYGYTF
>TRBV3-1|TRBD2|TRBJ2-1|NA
CASSLTSGRSNEQFF
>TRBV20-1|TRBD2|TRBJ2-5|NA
CSARPAGGPRETQYF
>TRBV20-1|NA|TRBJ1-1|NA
CSAREEGRRNTEAFF
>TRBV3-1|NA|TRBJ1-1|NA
CASSPRAAGTYGEAFF
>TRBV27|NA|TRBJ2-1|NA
CASSLFGNNEQFF
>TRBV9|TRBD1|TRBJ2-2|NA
CASSFGQGKGWNTGELFF
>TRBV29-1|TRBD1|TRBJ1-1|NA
CSVPRQGLGSKAFF
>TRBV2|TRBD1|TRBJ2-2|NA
CASTRDRGYTGELFF
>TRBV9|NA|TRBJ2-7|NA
CASSFSYREYEQYF
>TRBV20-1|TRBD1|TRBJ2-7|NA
CSVPGQGVYEQYF
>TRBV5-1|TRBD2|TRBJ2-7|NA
CASSPPSGKRYEQYF
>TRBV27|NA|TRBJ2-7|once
CASSYGTAPGEQYF
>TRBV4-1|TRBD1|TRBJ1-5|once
CASSQGQQGANQPQHF
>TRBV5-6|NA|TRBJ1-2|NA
CASSSEQGIHGYTF
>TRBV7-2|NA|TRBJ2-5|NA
CASSRVILVRETQYF
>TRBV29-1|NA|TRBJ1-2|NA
CSVPTGHNYGYTF
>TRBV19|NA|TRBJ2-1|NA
CASSISGPGSTNEQFF
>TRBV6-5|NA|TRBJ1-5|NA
CASSYSGKHQPQHF
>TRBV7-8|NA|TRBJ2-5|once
CASSLVAIGGFQETQYF
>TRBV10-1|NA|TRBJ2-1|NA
CASSETIYNEQFF
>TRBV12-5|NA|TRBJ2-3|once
CASGNRVSDTQYF
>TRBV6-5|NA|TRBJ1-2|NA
CASSYTGGLNYGYTF
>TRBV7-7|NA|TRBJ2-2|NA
CASSPVSGELFF
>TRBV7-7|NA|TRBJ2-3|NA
CASSFSPEISTDTQYF
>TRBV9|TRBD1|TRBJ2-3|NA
CASSGDRVPTDTQYF
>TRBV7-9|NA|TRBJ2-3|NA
CASSLDQGMTGTDTQYF
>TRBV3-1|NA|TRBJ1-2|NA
CASSQGSNYGYTF
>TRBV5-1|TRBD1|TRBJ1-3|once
CASSMDRTGFSGNTIYF
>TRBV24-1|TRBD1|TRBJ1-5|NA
CATSDGGTGGSNQPQHF
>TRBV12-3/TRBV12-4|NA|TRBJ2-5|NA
CASSLAEGGETQYF
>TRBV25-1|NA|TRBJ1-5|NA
CASNDGNQPQHF